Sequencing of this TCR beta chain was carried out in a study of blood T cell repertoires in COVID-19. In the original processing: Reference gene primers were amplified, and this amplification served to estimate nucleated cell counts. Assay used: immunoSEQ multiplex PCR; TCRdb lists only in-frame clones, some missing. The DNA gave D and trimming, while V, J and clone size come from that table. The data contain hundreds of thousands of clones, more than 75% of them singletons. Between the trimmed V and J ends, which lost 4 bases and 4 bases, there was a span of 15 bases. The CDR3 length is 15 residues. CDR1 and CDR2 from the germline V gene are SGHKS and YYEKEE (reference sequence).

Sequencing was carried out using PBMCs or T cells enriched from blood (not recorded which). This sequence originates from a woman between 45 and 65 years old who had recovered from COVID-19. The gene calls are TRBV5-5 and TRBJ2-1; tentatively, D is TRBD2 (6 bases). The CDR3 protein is CASSRLNSGYNEQFF. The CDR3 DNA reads TGTGCCAGCAGCCGTCTCAATAGCGGTTACAATGAGCAGTTCTTC.